Listed below are T cell receptor beta chains from one sample, sequenced in a study of blood T cell repertoires in COVID-19. The assay was immunoSEQ multiplex PCR, and TCRdb's table has in-frame clones only and misses some. Of tens of thousands of clones listed, 87% are singletons. Material for sequencing was peripheral blood. These receptors all stem from a man aged 55 to 70 with acute or convalescent COVID-19. The CDR3 runs from the conserved cysteine through the conserved F or W. The D gene is left open where the match is weak. Clone sizes are given selectively: once, few, many, or a class where the clone is expanded.

few | NA | TRBJ1-5 | TRBV10-3 | CATWTGEGNQPQHF | TGTGCCACCTGGACGGGAGAGGGCAATCAGCCCCAGCATTTT
NA | TRBD1 | TRBJ1-5 | TRBV7-2 | CASSLWTGGQPQHF | TGTGCCAGCAGCTTATGGACAGGGGGTCAGCCCCAGCATTTT
few | NA | TRBJ1-2 | TRBV18 | CASSPTTALGGRDYGYTF | TGTGCCAGCTCACCAACAACGGCCCTGGGGGGGCGCGACTATGGCTACACCTTC
NA | TRBD1 | TRBJ1-2 | TRBV5-1 | CASSNRGQGPVGYTF | TGCGCCAGCAGTAACCGCGGACAGGGTCCCGTAGGCTACACCTTC
NA | TRBD1 | TRBJ1-2 | TRBV10-3 | CAISEGQGLYGYTF | TGTGCCATCAGTGAGGGACAGGGGCTCTATGGCTACACCTTC
NA | TRBD1 | TRBJ2-7 | TRBV9 | CASGRGQGALGYEQYF | TGTGCCAGCGGTAGGGGACAGGGGGCACTTGGGTACGAGCAGTACTTC
NA | NA | TRBJ2-2 | TRBV4-2 | CASSQSSLVPGELFF | TGTGCCAGCAGCCAAAGCTCTCTGGTGCCCGGGGAGCTGTTTTTT
NA | TRBD1 | TRBJ1-4 | TRBV6-5 | CASRMTGSNEKLFF | TGTGCCAGCAGGATGACAGGGTCTAATGAAAAACTGTTTTTT
NA | TRBD1 | TRBJ1-2 | TRBV13 | CASSFGQGSGGYTF | TGTGCCAGCAGCTTCGGACAGGGGTCGGGTGGCTACACCTTC
once | NA | TRBJ1-2 | TRBV7-9 | CASLGGEGYTF | TGTGCCAGCCTAGGGGGTGAAGGCTACACCTTC
NA | NA | TRBJ2-1 | TRBV7-7 | CASSPARGYEQFF | TGTGCCAGCAGCCCCGCACGAGGGTACGAGCAGTTCTTC
NA | TRBD1 | TRBJ1-2 | TRBV9 | CASSVGVGQGSGGYTF | TGTGCCAGCAGCGTAGGAGTGGGACAGGGGTCGGGTGGCTACACCTTC
few | NA | TRBJ2-1 | TRBV5-1 | CASSLMPGNEQFF | TGCGCCAGCAGCCTAATGCCCGGGAATGAGCAGTTCTTC
NA | TRBD1 | TRBJ1-5 | TRBV19 | CASSINRGTGQPQHF | TGTGCCAGTAGTATCAACAGGGGTACGGGTCAGCCCCAGCATTTT
NA | NA | TRBJ2-1 | TRBV24-1 | CATSDLYEQFF | TGTGCCACCAGTGACCTATACGAGCAGTTCTTC
NA | NA | TRBJ2-5 | TRBV5-1 | CASSLGIAETQYF | TGCGCCAGCAGCTTGGGGATAGCGGAGACCCAGTACTTC
NA | NA | TRBJ2-3 | TRBV7-2 | CASSLTSSTDTQYF | TGTGCCAGCAGCCTGACATCTAGCACAGATACGCAGTATTTT
once | TRBD1 | TRBJ1-6 | TRBV19 | CASSIRGQSSYNSPLHF | TGTGCCAGTAGTATAAGGGGACAGAGCTCCTATAATTCACCCCTCCACTTT
few | NA | TRBJ2-4 | TRBV19 | CASIGGHIQYF | TGTGCCAGTATAGGGGGACACATTCAGTACTTC
NA | NA | TRBJ1-3 | TRBV4-3 | CASSQVAGFGNTIYF | TGCGCCAGCAGCCAAGTGGCCGGGTTCGGAAACACCATATATTTT
NA | NA | TRBJ2-3 | TRBV5-5 | CASSPGGTDTQYF | TGTGCCAGCAGCCCGGGAGGCACAGATACGCAGTATTTT
NA | NA | TRBJ2-3 | TRBV5-1 | CASSLGPSEGTDTQYF | TGCGCCAGCAGCCTGGGACCATCTGAGGGCACAGATACGCAGTATTTT
NA | NA | TRBJ1-1 | TRBV4-3 | CASSQETRYTEAFF | TGCGCCAGCAGCCAAGAAACGCGGTACACTGAAGCTTTCTTT
once | TRBD1 | TRBJ1-1 | TRBV18 | CANSRLIDRDLNTEAFF | TGTGCCAACTCACGCCTTATCGACAGGGATCTGAACACTGAAGCTTTCTTT
NA | NA | TRBJ1-2 | TRBV30 | CAWSVLMGPYGYTF | TGTGCCTGGAGTGTATTAATGGGGCCCTATGGCTACACCTTC
NA | TRBD2 | TRBJ2-5 | TRBV15 | CATSRPGGSGGPGETQYF | TGTGCCACCAGCAGACCGGGGGGTAGCGGGGGGCCTGGGGAGACCCAGTACTTC
NA | NA | TRBJ1-2 | TRBV2 | CASRTGNRGYTF | TGTGCCAGCAGAACAGGGAATAGGGGCTACACCTTC
NA | NA | TRBJ1-4 | TRBV12-5 | CASGRTSATNEKLFF | TGTGCTAGTGGTCGGACATCCGCAACTAATGAAAAACTGTTTTTT
NA | NA | TRBJ1-6 | TRBV5-1 | CASSGGTWGSYNSPLHF | TGCGCCAGCAGCGGAGGGACCTGGGGCTCCTATAATTCACCCCTCCACTTT
NA | TRBD1 | TRBJ1-2 | TRBV5-6 | CASSPRTGGLGYTF | TGTGCCAGCAGCCCCCGGACAGGGGGCCTTGGCTACACCTTC
NA | NA | TRBJ1-4 | TRBV19 | CASSSSYGGIGEKLFF | TGTGCCAGTAGCTCGTCATACGGGGGAATTGGAGAAAAACTGTTTTTT
once | TRBD1 | TRBJ1-5 | TRBV7-2 | CASSLLGTGTGNQPQHF | TGTGCCAGCAGCTTATTGGGCACCGGGACAGGGAATCAGCCCCAGCATTTT
NA | TRBD1 | TRBJ2-4 | TRBV13 | CASSRTGTKNIQYF | TGTGCCAGCAGCAGGACAGGGACCAAAAACATTCAGTACTTC
NA | TRBD1 | TRBJ1-1 | TRBV7-9 | CASSPSGTVNTEAFF | TGTGCCAGCAGCCCCTCCGGGACAGTGAACACTGAAGCTTTCTTT
NA | TRBD2 | TRBJ2-7 | TRBV4-2 | CASSQAPSSGSYEQYF | TGTGCCAGCAGCCAAGCACCCTCTAGCGGATCCTACGAGCAGTACTTC
NA | NA | TRBJ2-2 | TRBV7-9 | CASTNQGVTGELFF | TGTGCCAGCACCAACCAAGGGGTCACCGGGGAGCTGTTTTTT
NA | TRBD1 | TRBJ2-7 | TRBV27 | CASSRQGGSYEQYF | TGTGCCAGCAGTAGACAGGGGGGGTCCTACGAGCAGTACTTC
once | NA | TRBJ1-2 | TRBV4-2 | CASRGEEVIGYTF | TGTGCCAGCAGGGGGGAGGAAGTGATCGGCTACACCTTC
NA | NA | TRBJ2-3 | TRBV4-3 | CASSQDFRTPLEDTQYF | TGCGCCAGCAGCCAAGATTTCCGGACACCTCTCGAGGATACGCAGTATTTT
NA | NA | TRBJ2-3 | TRBV2 | CASSVTFTSTDTQYF | TGTGCCAGCAGTGTCACGTTTACTAGCACAGATACGCAGTATTTT
NA | TRBD1 | TRBJ1-6 | TRBV5-6 | CASSLGQGNSPLHF | TGTGCCAGCAGCCTGGGACAGGGAAATTCACCCCTCCACTTT
NA | NA | TRBJ2-3 | TRBV2 | CASRRIEADTQYF | TGTGCCAGCAGACGTATTGAGGCAGATACGCAGTATTTT
NA | TRBD1 | TRBJ1-4 | TRBV19 | CASSYWTGGNEKLFF | TGTGCCAGTAGCTACTGGACAGGGGGGAATGAAAAACTGTTTTTT
NA | NA | TRBJ1-1 | TRBV11-2 | CASSAAPGDTEAFF | TGTGCCAGCAGCGCGGCCCCGGGGGACACTGAAGCTTTCTTT
NA | TRBD1 | TRBJ2-2 | TRBV19 | CASTGQSNTGELFF | TGTGCCAGCACGGGACAGTCGAACACCGGGGAGCTGTTTTTT
NA | TRBD2 | TRBJ2-3 | TRBV29-1 | CSVVGHLAAHTQSSTDTQYF | TGCAGCGTTGTTGGGCACCTAGCGGCCCATACCCAATCTAGCACAGATACGCAGTATTTT
NA | NA | TRBJ2-7 | TRBV30 | CAWSPKIHRVREQYF | TGTGCCTGGAGTCCCAAGATACACAGGGTCCGCGAGCAGTACTTC
NA | TRBD2 | TRBJ2-7 | TRBV6-2/TRBV6-3 | CASSSVAGATYEQYF | TGTGCCAGCAGTTCCGTAGCGGGCGCTACCTACGAGCAGTACTTC
NA | NA | TRBJ1-3 | TRBV9 | CASSVQGNSGNTIYF | TGTGCCAGCAGCGTTCAGGGCAACTCTGGAAACACCATATATTTT